Each of the 18 T cell receptor beta chains below was sequenced from the same sample in a study of blood T cell repertoires in COVID-19. Assay used: immunoSEQ multiplex PCR; TCRdb lists only in-frame clones, some missing. The sample includes about 270,000 clones, about 89% of them seen just once. Sequencing used peripheral blood. The source of these receptors is a man aged 35-49 years with active or convalescent COVID-19.

The rearrangement links TRBV3-1 (or the pseudogene TRBV3-2) to TRBJ1-2; maybe TRBD1 (6 bases). Trimming left V 2 bases short and J 3 bases short, with 10 bases between. CDR3 size: 14 residues. Germline CDR1 is LGHDT and CDR2 is YNNKEL (reference sequence). CDR3 DNA sequence: TGTGCCAGCAGCCAAACACAGGGATACTATGGCTACACCTTC. Translation: CASSQTQGYYGYTF.

The chain carries TRBV7-2 and TRBJ2-5; D gene uncertain. Germline V CDR1 and CDR2: SGHTA, FQGNSA. V gave up 2 bases and J gave up 5 bases, with 12 bases separating them. The CDR3 is 14 residues long. The CDR3 nucleotides are TGTGCCAGCAGCTTATACACGAACGGGGAGACCCAGTACTTC. It translates to CASSLYTNGETQYF.

This chain connects TRBV5-5 to TRBJ1-6, with a weak D call TRBD1 (5 bases). The V end was cut by 2 bases, the J end by 8 bases, with 8 bases between. The CDR3 extends over 13 amino acids. CDR1 and CDR2 (germline): SGHKS, YYEKEE (reference sequence). This chain's CDR3 is CASSLGADSPLHF. The CDR3 DNA reads as TGTGCCAGCAGCTTAGGGGCCGATTCACCCCTCCACTTT.

The V call is TRBV5-4, the J call TRBJ1-4, with 11 bases matching TRBD1. The CDR3 is made up of 15 amino acids. Germline V gene sequence: CDR1 SGHNT, CDR2 YYREEE (reference sequence). Losses at the gene ends were 3 bases for V and 8 bases for J; bases not matched to a gene: 6. CDR3 amino acids: CASSWTGGAGEKLFF. The CDR3 bases are TGTGCCAGCAGCTGGACAGGGGGCGCGGGGGAAAAACTGTTTTTT.

This chain uses TRBV5-6 with TRBJ2-2; 9 positions match TRBD1. V trimming: 1 base; J trimming: 5 bases; junction bases outside the gene matches: 6. The CDR3 spans 16 residues. CDR1 SGHDT and CDR2 YYEEEE come from the germline V gene. The CDR3 nucleotides are TGTGCCAGCAGCTTGAGAGACAGGGGGTCAACCGGGGAGCTGTTTTTT. This translates into CASSLRDRGSTGELFF.

V gene TRBV5-4 combines with J gene TRBJ2-7, with D possibly TRBD2 on 6 matching bases. Per germline, CDR1 SGHNT and CDR2 YYREEE (reference sequence). The V and J ends lost 2 bases and 6 bases respectively, with 18 bases between them. CDR3 length equals 15 residues. The CDR3 spells CASSFFGAGSGEQYF. CDR3 DNA: TGTGCCAGCAGCTTTTTCGGGGCGGGAAGTGGCGAGCAGTACTTC.

The J gene is TRBJ1-1, the V gene TRBV24-1; D gene unclear. The V end lost 11 bases, the J end lost 4 bases, and 16 bases lay between the germline ends. CDR1 and CDR2 from the germline V gene are KGHDR and SFDVKD. The CDR3 is made up of 13 amino acids. The CDR3 loop is CASLRGPVTEAFF. The CDR3 nucleotides are TGTGCCAGCCTACGGGGTCCGGTCACTGAAGCTTTCTTT.

As regards this clone: The sample has other DNA sequences that encode this CDR3 too. The V gene is TRBV2, the J gene TRBJ1-3, with D hard to call. The CDR3 consists of 15 residues. V lost 4 bases to trimming and J lost 0 bases, with 10 bases between them. Germline V CDR1 and CDR2: SNHLY, FYNNEI. CDR3 amino acids: CASSGEGISGNTIYF. As DNA, the CDR3 is TGTGCCAGCAGTGGTGAGGGCATCTCTGGAAACACCATATATTTT.

This clone showed up just once. The J gene is TRBJ2-3, the V gene TRBV4-2; 7 bases are a match to TRBD1. V shed 0 bases and J 2 bases; nucleotides not matched to a gene: 8. Germline V gene data show CDR1 as LGHNA and CDR2 as YNFKEQ. The CDR3 sequence is 17 residues long. CDR3 region: CASSQDPRGGITDTQYF. In DNA, the CDR3 is TGTGCCAGCAGCCAAGATCCCCGAGGGGGCATCACAGATACGCAGTATTTT.

V usage is TRBV18 and J usage is TRBJ1-5; TRBD1 is a possible D gene (6 bases). Per germline, CDR1 KGHSH and CDR2 LQKENI. This CDR3 contains 17 residues. V was shortened by 3 bases and J by 9 bases, with 24 bases between the two germline ends. The CDR3 bases are TGTGCCAGCTCACCGTCATCGGGCAGGGGCTTTCTTCGGCCCCAGCATTTT. It translates to CASSPSSGRGFLRPQHF.

The rearrangement links TRBV5-6 to TRBJ2-5; D unclear. The ends were cut back, 4 bases at V and 1 base at J, with 17 bases in the middle. The germline V gene encodes CDR1 SGHDT and CDR2 YYEEEE. This CDR3 comprises 16 residues. CDR3 DNA sequence: TGTGCCAGCAGCGGTTTTGTCAAGCTCTTCCAAGAGACCCAGTACTTC. Protein sequence: CASSGFVKLFQETQYF.

This chain connects TRBV10-2 to TRBJ1-4; D gene unclear. The CDR3 totals 14 residues. In germline, CDR1 is WSHSY, CDR2 SAAADI. Trimming cost V 3 bases and J 2 bases, with 7 bases left between them. The CDR3 DNA reads as TGCGCCAGCAGTGAACTGTGGACTAATGAAAAACTGTTTTTT. Its protein product is CASSELWTNEKLFF.

This chain joins TRBV5-1 and TRBJ1-6; the match to TRBD1 covers 7 bases. With 0 bases clipped from V and 8 bases from J, the junction kept 5 bases outside the gene matches. From germline, CDR1 is SGHRS and CDR2 YFSETQ. The CDR3 runs 15 residues. The CDR3 DNA follows: TGCGCCAGCAGCTTGGAGGGGGCGGATCATTCACCCCTCCACTTT. Its protein product is CASSLEGADHSPLHF.

The rearrangement uses TRBV6-6 and TRBJ1-3, with TRBD1 as a possible D gene (6 bases). In germline, CDR1 is MNHNY, CDR2 SVGAGI (reference sequence). This CDR3 spans 13 amino acids. V lost 5 bases, J lost 4 bases, and 9 bases lay in between. CDR3 loop: CASSQGWGNTIYF. The CDR3 DNA sequence: TGTGCCAGCAGTCAGGGGTGGGGAAACACCATATATTTT.

The chain carries TRBV27 and TRBJ1-3; D is undetermined. This CDR3 region has 14 residues. V shed 6 bases and J shed 1 base, with 10 bases lying between them. Germline-derived CDR1 and CDR2 are MNHEY and SMNVEV (reference sequence). The CDR3 loop is CASRSGFSGNTIYF. The CDR3 DNA reads TGTGCCAGCAGGTCGGGATTTTCTGGAAACACCATATATTTT.

This chain links TRBV5-1 with TRBJ1-2, with 9 bases matching TRBD1. Germline CDR1 is SGHRS and CDR2 is YFSETQ. The ends lost 0 bases at V and 4 bases at J; junction bases unmatched: 4. This CDR3 spans 15 amino acids. The CDR3 bases are TGCGCCAGCAGCTTGGACAGGGGGCTATTCTATGGCTACACCTTC. It codes for CASSLDRGLFYGYTF.

The table lists this clone with a few counts. The chain recombines TRBV2 with TRBJ1-5; no reliable D call. Between the trimmed V and J ends, which lost 5 bases and 7 bases, there was a span of 18 bases. The CDR3 length is 15 residues. Germline V lookup: CDR1 SNHLY, CDR2 FYNNEI. CDR3 residues: CASSPLSNGEQPQHF. The CDR3 DNA reads TGTGCCAGCAGTCCCCTTTCCAACGGAGAACAGCCCCAGCATTTT.

CDR3 amino acids: CATSDQRTGILGRRYTF. CDR3 bases: TGTGCCACCAGTGATCAGAGGACAGGGATCTTGGGCAGACGCTACACCTTC. This chain connects TRBV24-1 to TRBJ1-2, with 8 bases that match TRBD1. Germline values: CDR1 KGHDR, CDR2 SFDVKD. The junction had 17 bases not matched to a gene; V was cut back by 3 bases and J by 9 bases. This CDR3 contains 17 residues.